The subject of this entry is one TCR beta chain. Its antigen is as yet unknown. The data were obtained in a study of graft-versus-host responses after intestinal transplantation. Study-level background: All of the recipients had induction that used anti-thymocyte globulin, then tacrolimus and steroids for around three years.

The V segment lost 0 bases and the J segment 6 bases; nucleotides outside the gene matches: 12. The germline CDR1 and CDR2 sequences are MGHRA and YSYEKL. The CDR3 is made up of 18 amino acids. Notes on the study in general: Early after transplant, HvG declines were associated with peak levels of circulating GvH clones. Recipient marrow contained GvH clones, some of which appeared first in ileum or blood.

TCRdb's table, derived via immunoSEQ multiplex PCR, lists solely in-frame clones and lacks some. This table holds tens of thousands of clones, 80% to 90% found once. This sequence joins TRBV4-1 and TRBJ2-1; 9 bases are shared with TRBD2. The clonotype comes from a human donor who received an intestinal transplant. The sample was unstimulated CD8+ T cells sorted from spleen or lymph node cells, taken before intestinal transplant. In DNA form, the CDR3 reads TGCGCCAGCAGCCAAGATAATTACATAGCGGGAGATCTCAATGAGCAGTTCTTC. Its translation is CASSQDNYIAGDLNEQFF.